The source of this T cell receptor beta chain is a study of blood T cells in healthy people across ages. Trimming took off 0 bases at V and 1 base at J, with 10 bases between the two ends. The CDR3 sequence is 16 residues long. The germline gives CDR1 MDHEN, CDR2 SYDVKM. Using a J-beta primer mix together with a sample-barcoded 5' primer, a second PCR was run for roughly 6 to 12 cycles. TCRdb itself ran the 5' RACE reads through MiXCR, one entry per CDR3 protein. This table holds some 710,000 distinct CDR3 sequences, about 20% found once. This clonotype was detected only a few times. Sequences were obtained from blood. This TCR came from a man in his sixties or seventies in good health. V and J are TRBV28 and TRBJ1-5; no clear D gene. The CDR3 spells CASSLWGSGSNQPQHF. The CDR3 DNA follows: TGTGCCAGCAGTTTATGGGGCTCCGGAAGCAATCAGCCCCAGCATTTT.